A selection of T cell receptor beta chains follows, all from one sample in a study of shared clonotypes between healthy human individuals. Only in-frame clones appear in the TCRdb table, and some are missing; sequencing was by immunoSEQ multiplex PCR. Of about 680,000 clones listed, about 90% are singletons. The material sequenced was naive CD8+ T cells sorted from blood. The receptors derive from a young man in good health. Each CDR3 is given with its conserved first and last residue. The D gene is left open where the match is weak. Size is omitted from some rows. Given values are once, few, many or a class for expanded clones.

>-|-|TRBV29-1|10|TRBJ2-3
TGCAGCGTTGCCCGAGATACGCAGTATTTT
CSVARDTQYF
>-|-|TRBV5-4|14|TRBJ2-7
TGTGCCAGCAGCCCGGGGGACAGTAACTACGAGCAGTACTTC
CASSPGDSNYEQYF
>-|-|TRBV6-5|13|TRBJ2-1
TGTGCCAGCAGTTACTCGAATTACAATGAGCAGTTCTTC
CASSYSNYNEQFF
>-|once|TRBV7-2|15|TRBJ1-5
TGTGCCAGCAGCCACCGGGACGGTTACCATCAGCCCCAGCATTTT
CASSHRDGYHQPQHF
>-|-|TRBV6-6|13|TRBJ2-7
TGTGCCAGCAGTTGGGGAGACTCCTACGAGCAGTACTTC
CASSWGDSYEQYF
>-|once|TRBV7-9|14|TRBJ2-5
TGTGCCAGCAGATCAATAGGAGACCTAGAGACCCAGTACTTC
CASRSIGDLETQYF
>TRBD2|-|TRBV9|16|TRBJ2-1
TGTGCCAGCATCCCCAAGCGGGAGAGGGTTAGGAATGAGCAGTTCTTC
CASIPKRERVRNEQFF
>-|-|TRBV13|12|TRBJ2-1
TGTGCCAGCAGCTTTCTACCATATGAGCAGTTCTTC
CASSFLPYEQFF
>TRBD2|-|TRBV27|15|TRBJ2-1
TGTGCCAGCAGTCTTACTAGCGGGAGACCGAATGAGCAGTTCTTC
CASSLTSGRPNEQFF
>TRBD2|-|TRBV4-1|16|TRBJ2-2
TGCGCCAGCAGCCACCATAGCGGGAGCGGGACCGGGGAGCTGTTTTTT
CASSHHSGSGTGELFF
>TRBD1|-|TRBV5-1|13|TRBJ2-7
TGCGCCAGCAGCTTGGGGACAGGCTACGAGCAGTACTTC
CASSLGTGYEQYF
>TRBD2|-|TRBV27|14|TRBJ2-1
TGTGCCAGCAGTCCGACTAGCGGGAGCCATGAGCAGTTCTTC
CASSPTSGSHEQFF
>TRBD2|-|TRBV7-2|15|TRBJ2-1
TGTGCCAGCAGTGTAGCGGGACAACTTTACAATGAGCAGTTCTTC
CASSVAGQLYNEQFF
>TRBD2|-|TRBV4-1|15|TRBJ2-1
TGCGCCAGCAGCCAAGTACTAGCGCTGAACAATGAGCAGTTCTTC
CASSQVLALNNEQFF
>TRBD1|few|TRBV7-9|15|TRBJ1-2
TGTGCCAGCAGCGGGAGATCCAGGGGGATTGGCGGCTACACCTTC
CASSGRSRGIGGYTF
>-|-|TRBV30|12|TRBJ2-7
TGTGCCCTAGGGATAGTCGGATACGAGCAGTACTTC
CALGIVGYEQYF
>TRBD2|-|TRBV27|16|TRBJ2-7
TGTGCCAGCAGTTTATCGGCTAGCGGGTTCTCCTACGAGCAGTACTTC
CASSLSASGFSYEQYF
>-|-|TRBV4-1|17|TRBJ2-6
TGCGCCAGCAGCCAAGAATCAGTCCTGACTGGGGCCAACGTCCTGACTTTC
CASSQESVLTGANVLTF
>TRBD1|-|TRBV28|14|TRBJ2-1
TGTGCCAGCAGTCCCTCGGACAGGGCCCATGAGCAGTTCTTC
CASSPSDRAHEQFF
>-|-|TRBV7-9|14|TRBJ2-1
TGTGCCAGCAGCTTCCTGAGCTCCTACAATGAGCAGTTCTTC
CASSFLSSYNEQFF
>-|-|TRBV2|15|TRBJ2-3
TGTGCCAGCAGTGAAGAAGCAGCCAGCACAGATACGCAGTATTTT
CASSEEAASTDTQYF
>-|-|TRBV25-1|13|TRBJ2-1
TGTGCCAGCAGTGATGGATCCTACAATGAGCAGTTCTTC
CASSDGSYNEQFF
>TRBD1|-|TRBV4-2|16|TRBJ1-2
TGTGCCAGCAGCCAAGAACACCTATCGACAGGGTATGGCTACACCTTC
CASSQEHLSTGYGYTF